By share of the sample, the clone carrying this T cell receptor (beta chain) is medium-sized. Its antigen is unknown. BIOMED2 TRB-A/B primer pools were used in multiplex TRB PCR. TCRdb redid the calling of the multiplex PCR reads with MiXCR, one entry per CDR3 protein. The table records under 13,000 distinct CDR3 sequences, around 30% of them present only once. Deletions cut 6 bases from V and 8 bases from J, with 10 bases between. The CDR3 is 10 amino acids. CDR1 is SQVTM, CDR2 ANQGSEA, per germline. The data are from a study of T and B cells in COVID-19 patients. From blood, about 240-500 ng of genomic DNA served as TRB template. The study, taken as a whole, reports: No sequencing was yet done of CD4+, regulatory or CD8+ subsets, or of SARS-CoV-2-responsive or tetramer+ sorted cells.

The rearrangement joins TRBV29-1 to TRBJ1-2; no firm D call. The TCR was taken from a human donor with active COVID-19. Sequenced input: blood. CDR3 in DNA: TGCAGCGTAGAGCAAAACGGCTACACCTTC. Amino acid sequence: CSVEQNGYTF.